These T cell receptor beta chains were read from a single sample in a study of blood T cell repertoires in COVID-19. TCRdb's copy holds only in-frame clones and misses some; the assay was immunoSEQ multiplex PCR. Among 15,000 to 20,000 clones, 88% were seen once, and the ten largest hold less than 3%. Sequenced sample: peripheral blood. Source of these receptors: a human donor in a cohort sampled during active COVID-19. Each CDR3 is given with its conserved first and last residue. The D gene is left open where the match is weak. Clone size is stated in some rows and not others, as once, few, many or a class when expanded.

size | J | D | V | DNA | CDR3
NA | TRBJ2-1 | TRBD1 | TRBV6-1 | TGTGCCAGCAGTGATCGCTGGGGGACAGACTACAATGAGCAGTTCTTC | CASSDRWGTDYNEQFF
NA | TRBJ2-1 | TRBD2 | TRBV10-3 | TGTGCCATCAGAGAAATCAGCGGGAGGGCCGAGAATGAGCAGTTCTTC | CAIREISGRAENEQFF
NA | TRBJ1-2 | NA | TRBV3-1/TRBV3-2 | TGTGCCAGCAGCCAAGAACCGGACAGTAACTATGGCTACACCTTC | CASSQEPDSNYGYTF
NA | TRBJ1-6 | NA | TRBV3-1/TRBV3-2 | TGTGCCAGCAGCCAAGGGCAGGGCCCCTATAATTCACCCCTCCACTTT | CASSQGQGPYNSPLHF
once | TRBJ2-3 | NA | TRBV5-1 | TGCGCCAGCAAAGAGGCGGGTAGCACAGATACGCAGTATTTT | CASKEAGSTDTQYF
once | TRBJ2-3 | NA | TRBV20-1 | TGCAGTGCTAGACGGGCAGATACGCAGTATTTT | CSARRADTQYF
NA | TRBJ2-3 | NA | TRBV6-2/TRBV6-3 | TGTGCCAGCAGTCGAACCCCGACAGTCCCAGATACGCAGTATTTT | CASSRTPTVPDTQYF
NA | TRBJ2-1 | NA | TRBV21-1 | TGTGCCAGCCGGACTAGCCGGGGCTCCTACAATGAGCAGTTCTTC | CASRTSRGSYNEQFF
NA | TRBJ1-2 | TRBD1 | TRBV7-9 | TGTGCCAGCAGCGGGGAGACGGACAGGGTCTATGGCTACACCTTC | CASSGETDRVYGYTF
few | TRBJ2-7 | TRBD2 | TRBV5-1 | TGCGCCAGCAGCTTTGCGCTAGCGGGGACTAGCTCCTACGAGCAGTACTTC | CASSFALAGTSSYEQYF
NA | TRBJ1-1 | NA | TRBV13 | TGTGCCAGCAGCTTAGCGCAGGCTCGGACGGTGGGGGGTGAAGCTTTCTTT | CASSLAQARTVGGEAFF
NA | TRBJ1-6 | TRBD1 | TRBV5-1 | TGCGCCAGCAGCTTGGGGACAGGGAACGATTCACCCCTCCACTTT | CASSLGTGNDSPLHF
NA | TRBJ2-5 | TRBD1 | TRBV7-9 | TGTGCCAGCAGCCCCAGGGACAGGGGGTTGAGGGAGACCCAGTACTTC | CASSPRDRGLRETQYF
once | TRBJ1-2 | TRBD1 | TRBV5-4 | TGTGCCAGCAGCTGGGACAGTCCCCTTGGCTACACCTTC | CASSWDSPLGYTF
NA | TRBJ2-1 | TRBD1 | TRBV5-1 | TGCGCCAGCAGCTTGGGAGGGACAGGGGGCAATGAGCAGTTCTTC | CASSLGGTGGNEQFF
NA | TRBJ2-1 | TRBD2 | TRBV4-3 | TGCGCCAGCAGCCAAGACGGGCGACTAGCGAGCAATGAGCAGTTCTTC | CASSQDGRLASNEQFF
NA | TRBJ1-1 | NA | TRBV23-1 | TGCGCCAGCAGTCAATCGCCCGTAGGGGGGGGGACTGAAGCTTTCTTT | CASSQSPVGGGTEAFF
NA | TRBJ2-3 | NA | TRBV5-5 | TGTGCCAGCAGCCTTGCGTGGGGCACAAGGAATACGCAGTATTTT | CASSLAWGTRNTQYF
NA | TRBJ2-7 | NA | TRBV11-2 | TGTGCCAGCAGCTTAGGACCCGATAGGGGGGAGCAGTACTTC | CASSLGPDRGEQYF
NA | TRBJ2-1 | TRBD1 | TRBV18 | TGTGCCAGCTCACAGCGACAGGGGGCAGCCGATGAGCAGTTCTTC | CASSQRQGAADEQFF
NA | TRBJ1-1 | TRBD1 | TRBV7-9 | TGTGCCCAGGGGGGCACTGAAGCTTTCTTT | CAQGGTEAFF
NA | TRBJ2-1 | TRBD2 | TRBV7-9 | TGTGCCAGCAGCCCCCCTAGCGGCAATGAGCAGTTCTTC | CASSPPSGNEQFF
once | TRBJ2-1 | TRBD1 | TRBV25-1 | TGTGCCAGCAGTGAATCAGGGACAGGGCGCTCTGAGCAGTTCTTC | CASSESGTGRSEQFF
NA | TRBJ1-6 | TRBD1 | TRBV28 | TGTGCCAGCAGTTGGACAGGGCCTAATTCACCCCTCCACTTT | CASSWTGPNSPLHF
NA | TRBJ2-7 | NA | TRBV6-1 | TGTGCCAGCAGTGAAGGGGCAGACTCCTACGAGCAGTACTTC | CASSEGADSYEQYF
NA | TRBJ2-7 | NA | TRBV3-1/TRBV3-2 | TGTGCCAGCAGCGCCGGGATGACCTACGAGCAGTACTTC | CASSAGMTYEQYF
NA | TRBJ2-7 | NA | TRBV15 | TGTGCCACCAGCAACTTTTTTCCGGACAGTACCTACGAGCAGTACTTC | CATSNFFPDSTYEQYF
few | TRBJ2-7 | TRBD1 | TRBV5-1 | TGCGCCAGCAGCTTCCGGGACAGGGGTGTCGAGCAGTACTTC | CASSFRDRGVEQYF
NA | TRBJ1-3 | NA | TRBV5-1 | TGCGCCAGCAGTCCTCGGGGTCTTGGAAACACCATATATTTT | CASSPRGLGNTIYF
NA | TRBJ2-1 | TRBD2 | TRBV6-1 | TGTGCCAGCAGTGAACTAGCGGGATGGGGTTACAATGAGCAGTTCTTC | CASSELAGWGYNEQFF
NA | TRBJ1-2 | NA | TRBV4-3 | TGCGCCAGCAGCCAAGCCCAGAGGTTAACCACGGGCTACACCTTC | CASSQAQRLTTGYTF
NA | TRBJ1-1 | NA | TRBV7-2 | TGTGCCAGCAGCTTAGATCCAGGGGACACTGAAGCTTTCTTT | CASSLDPGDTEAFF
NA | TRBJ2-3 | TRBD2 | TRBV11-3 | TGTGCCAGCAGCTTAGGCGGGAGGGCCCCAGATACGCAGTATTTT | CASSLGGRAPDTQYF
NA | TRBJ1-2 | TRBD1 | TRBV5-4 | TGTGCCAGCAGCATAGGACAGGGTTTGGACTATGGCTACACCTTC | CASSIGQGLDYGYTF
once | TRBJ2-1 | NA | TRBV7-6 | TGTGCCAGCAGCTTAGGAGGCAGCCCCAATGAGCAGTTCTTC | CASSLGGSPNEQFF
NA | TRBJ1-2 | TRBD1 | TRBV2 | TGTGCCAGCAGGGGGACAGGGGGTGACTATGGCTACACCTTC | CASRGTGGDYGYTF
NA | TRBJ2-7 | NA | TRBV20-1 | TGCAGTGCCAAAACTTTAAACGAGCAGTACTTC | CSAKTLNEQYF
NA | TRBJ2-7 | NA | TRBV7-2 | TGTGCCAGCAGCTTAACAGCTAGCCGATCCTACGAGCAGTACTTC | CASSLTASRSYEQYF
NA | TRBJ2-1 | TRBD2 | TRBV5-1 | TGCGCCAGCAGCTTGTTAGCGGGTTCCTACAATGAGCAGTTCTTC | CASSLLAGSYNEQFF
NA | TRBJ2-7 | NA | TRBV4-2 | TGTGCCAGCAGCCAAGATGGACTGGGCGAGCAGTACTTC | CASSQDGLGEQYF
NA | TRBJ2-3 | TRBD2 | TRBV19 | TGTGCCAGTAGTATAGCGGAGATATCCGGGAGGGCAGCGAAGTATTTT | CASSIAEISGRAAKYF
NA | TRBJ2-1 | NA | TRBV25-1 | TGTGCCAGCAATAGGGGGTTCTCCTACAATGAGCAGTTCTTC | CASNRGFSYNEQFF
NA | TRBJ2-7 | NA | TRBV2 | TGTGCCAGCGAGGCTAGAAGCTCCTACGAGCAGTACTTC | CASEARSSYEQYF
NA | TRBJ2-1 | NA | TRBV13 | TGTGCCAGCAGCTTATTATCGGCAGGCCGCTCCTACAATGAGCAGTTCTTC | CASSLLSAGRSYNEQFF
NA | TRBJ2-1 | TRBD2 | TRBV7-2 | TGTGCCAGCAGCTTAGTCGCGGCAGCGGGGAATGAGCAGTTCTTC | CASSLVAAAGNEQFF